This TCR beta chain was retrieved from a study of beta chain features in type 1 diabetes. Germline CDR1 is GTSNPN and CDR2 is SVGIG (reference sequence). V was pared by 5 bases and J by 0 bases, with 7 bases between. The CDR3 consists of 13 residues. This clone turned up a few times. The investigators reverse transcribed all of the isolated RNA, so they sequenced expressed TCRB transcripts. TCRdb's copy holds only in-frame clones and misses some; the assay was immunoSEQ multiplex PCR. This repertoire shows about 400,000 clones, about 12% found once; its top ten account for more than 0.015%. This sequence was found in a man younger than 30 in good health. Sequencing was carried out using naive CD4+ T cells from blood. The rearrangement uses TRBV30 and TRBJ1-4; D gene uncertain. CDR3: CAWARATNEKLFF. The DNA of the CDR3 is TGTGCCTGGGCCCGGGCAACTAATGAAAAACTGTTTTTT.